These 20 T cell receptor beta chains were sequenced from one sample in a study of early T cells in non-severe SARS-CoV-2 infection. One entry per CDR3 protein, called by TCRdb with MiXCR from the 5' RACE reads. Of 65,000 to 80,000 distinct CDR3 sequences detected, over 10% appear once; the ten largest clones hold 1.1%. Sequences were obtained from whole blood. Source of these receptors: an adult who was a healthcare worker with PCR-confirmed SARS-CoV-2 infection or an uninfected control (not recorded which).

J is TRBJ1-1 and V is TRBV28; D is ambiguous. CDR1 and CDR2 from the germline V gene are MDHEN and SYDVKM. The CDR3 has 13 residues. Trimming removed 10 bases from V and 4 bases from J, with 16 bases in between. CDR3 sequence (DNA): TGTGCCACCGTTCCCCGGCCATCCACTGAAGCTTTCTTT. Protein product: CATVPRPSTEAFF.

V and J are TRBV10-1 and TRBJ2-3; 7 positions agree with TRBD2. Trimming cost V 4 bases and J 0 bases; bases outside gene matches: 7. From germline, CDR1 is WNHNN and CDR2 SYGVQD (reference sequence). CDR3 length: 16 amino acids. As DNA, the CDR3 is TGCGCCAGCAGTGCGGTCGAAGCGGGGAGCACAGATACGCAGTATTTT. This codes for CASSAVEAGSTDTQYF.

The chain uses TRBV11-2 and TRBJ1-4; no reliable D call. V was trimmed by 1 base and J by 8 bases, leaving 17 bases between them. This CDR3 comprises 16 residues. CDR1 and CDR2 (germline): SGHAT, FQNNGV. This CDR3 is CASSLGREGEREKLFF. The CDR3 DNA sequence: TGTGCCAGCAGCTTAGGACGCGAGGGAGAAAGGGAAAAACTGTTTTTT.

The chain joins TRBV29-1 to TRBJ2-1; D is unclear. This CDR3 has 13 amino acids. The V end was cut by 1 base, the J end by 2 bases, with 6 bases between. The germline CDR1 and CDR2 sequences are SQVTM and ANQGSEA. CDR3 in amino acids: CSVEGSAYNEQFF. Here the CDR3 DNA reads TGCAGCGTTGAAGGGTCTGCCTACAATGAGCAGTTCTTC.

This clonotype was observed a handful of times. The genes are TRBV6-6 and TRBJ1-6; D is possibly TRBD1 (6 bases). In germline, CDR1 is MNHNY, CDR2 SVGAGI (reference sequence). The ends were cut back, 6 bases at V and 6 bases at J, with 12 bases in the middle. The CDR3 runs to 14 residues. The CDR3 region is CASSEWTVNSPLHF. CDR3 nucleotides: TGTGCCAGCAGCGAATGGACAGTTAATTCACCCCTCCACTTT.

This clonotype came up once. V gene TRBV7-2 combines with J gene TRBJ2-3, with TRBD1 matching 8 bases. CDR3 length: 14 residues. Germline V gene sequence: CDR1 SGHTA, CDR2 FQGNSA. With 6 bases clipped from V and 2 bases from J, the junction kept 4 bases outside the gene matches. CDR3 DNA: TGTGCCAGCAGGGACAGGGTCGACACAGATACGCAGTATTTT. Protein: CASRDRVDTDTQYF.

As for this clonotype: One junction end does not reproduce the germline sequence, and a read error may be involved. This chain connects TRBV4-3 to TRBJ1-1; D is possibly TRBD1 (5 bases). Germline V gives CDR1 LGHNA, CDR2 YSLEER. The CDR3 is 17 residues long. CDR3 nucleotide sequence: TGCGCCAGAAGCCAAGACCGGCCGAGCCACCAGGGCACTGAAGCTTTCTTT. Protein product: CARSQDRPSHQGTEAFF.

This clonotype was counted many times. The V gene is TRBV6-5, the J gene TRBJ1-3; D may be TRBD1 (6 bases). Trimming took off 10 bases at V and 6 bases at J, with 13 bases between the two ends. CDR1 is MNHEY and CDR2 is SVGAGI in the germline V gene. The CDR3 has 12 residues. In nucleotides, the CDR3 is TGTGCCACCGGGGGCTCGGAAAACACCATATATTTT. Its translation is CATGGSENTIYF.

Relative to its sample, this clonotype is medium-sized. This chain uses TRBV6-4 with TRBJ1-2; TRBD1 is a possible D gene (6 bases). The CDR3 length is 13 residues. V lost 5 bases, J lost 6 bases, and 13 bases lay in between. CDR1 and CDR2 from the germline V gene are MRHNA and SNTAGT. CDR3 nucleotide sequence: TGTGCCAGCAGTCTTAACGGACAGAATGGCTACACCTTC. Amino acids: CASSLNGQNGYTF.

Ten or more counts support this clonotype. The gene calls are TRBV10-2 and TRBJ1-1, with D unresolved. The CDR3 has 13 residues. V was trimmed by 7 bases and J by 0 bases, leaving 9 bases between them. Germline V CDR1 and CDR2: WSHSY, SAAADI. CDR3 in amino acids: CASILRVNTEAFF. The CDR3 DNA follows: TGCGCCAGCATCTTGAGGGTGAACACTGAAGCTTTCTTT.

This clonotype was recorded at least ten times. The chain has TRBV12-2 and TRBJ2-3; the D segment call TRBD2 is taken from the table without a DNA check. TRBV12-2 is annotated as a pseudogene. The CDR3 is 18 amino acids. CDR3 loop: CASRRLAGDEWGTDTQYF. The DNA for the CDR3 is TGTGCAAGTCGGCGACTAGCGGGAGACGAGTGGGGCACAGATACGCAGTATTTT.

The chain has TRBV6-2 or TRBV6-3 and TRBJ2-7, with D uncertain. CDR3 length: 14 amino acids. The germline CDR1 and CDR2 sequences are MNHEY and SVGEGT. Between the trimmed V and J ends, which lost 2 bases and 0 bases, there was a span of 8 bases. CDR3 in DNA: TGTGCCAGCAGTTACACGGATACCTCCTACGAGCAGTACTTC. Translated: CASSYTDTSYEQYF.

This clonotype was detected many times. J is TRBJ2-5 and V is TRBV2, with D possibly matching TRBD1 (5 bases). The CDR3 is 12 residues long. V was cut by 7 bases and J by 2 bases, with 8 bases left in between. Germline lookup yields CDR1 SNHLY and CDR2 FYNNEI. The CDR3 sequence: CASKRQQETQYF. CDR3 DNA sequence: TGTGCCAGCAAAAGACAGCAAGAGACCCAGTACTTC.

This clonotype was counted a few times. The chain employs TRBV28 and TRBJ2-7; 14 nucleotides match TRBD2. Germline V lookup: CDR1 MDHEN, CDR2 SYDVKM. CDR3 length: 16 amino acids. Trimming removed 5 bases from V and 2 bases from J; junction bases left unmatched: 5. The DNA of the CDR3 is TGTGCCAGCAGTGTCCCGGGACTAGCGGGGGCCTACGAGCAGTACTTC. Its translation: CASSVPGLAGAYEQYF.

The rearrangement links TRBV9 to TRBJ2-7; the D call may be TRBD1 or TRBD2 (5 bases each). Trimming cost V 4 bases and J 7 bases, with 18 bases left between them. Germline values: CDR1 SGDLS, CDR2 YYNGEE. This CDR3 is 14 amino acids long. CDR3 sequence: CASSNSLNWGEQYF. The CDR3 DNA reads as TGTGCCAGCAGCAACTCACTCAACTGGGGGGAGCAGTACTTC. The variable domain in full, completed from reference TRBV9 and TRBJ2-7, reads DSGVTQTPKHLITATGQRVTLRCSPRSGDLSVYWYQQSLDQGLQFLIQYYNGEERAKGNILERFSAQQFPDLHSELNLSSLELGDSALYFCASSNSLNWGEQYFGPGTRLTVT.

Ten or more counts support this clonotype. J is TRBJ2-7 and V is TRBV25-1; 7 bases agree with TRBD1. Per germline, CDR1 MGHDK and CDR2 SYGVNS. The CDR3 has 16 residues. V was clipped by 2 bases and J by 2 bases; unmatched bases: 9. The CDR3 DNA reads as TGTGCCAGCAGTGAAAGCTGGGACGGACAGGCCTACGAGCAGTACTTC. Residues: CASSESWDGQAYEQYF.

This clonotype has a count of ten or more. This chain connects TRBV27 to TRBJ2-1; 13 positions match TRBD2. From germline, CDR1 is MNHEY and CDR2 SMNVEV (reference sequence). The CDR3 consists of 15 residues. The trim removed 2 bases at V and 10 bases at J, leaving 5 bases unmatched. CDR3 DNA sequence: TGTGCCAGCAGTTTAACAACTAGCGGGAGGGGCGAGCAGTTCTTC. It is translated as CASSLTTSGRGEQFF.

This clonotype was detected ten times or more. V and J are TRBV7-9 and TRBJ1-4; a possible D gene is TRBD1 (5 bases). V was trimmed by 1 base and J by 7 bases, leaving 10 bases between them. This CDR3 spans 14 amino acids. CDR1 and CDR2 from the germline V gene are SEHNR and FQNEAQ (reference sequence). The CDR3 loop is CASSLVGGSEKLFF. In nucleotides, the CDR3 is TGTGCCAGCAGCTTAGTGGGGGGAAGTGAAAAACTGTTTTTT.

This clonotype was counted at least ten times. The chain recombines TRBV7-6 with TRBJ2-5, with D perhaps given as TRBD1 or TRBD2 (6 bases each). Germline CDR1 reads SGHVS; CDR2 reads FNYEAQ. The CDR3 covers 14 residues. Trimming pared 5 bases from V and 7 bases from J, leaving 17 bases between. The CDR3 spells CASSSPSSGATQYF. DNA for the CDR3: TGTGCCAGCAGCAGCCCCTCCTCGGGGGCGACCCAGTACTTC.

Only a few counts were recorded for this clonotype. The rearrangement joins TRBV7-2 to TRBJ2-3; 9 bases fit TRBD2. The germline V gene encodes CDR1 SGHTA and CDR2 FQGNSA. V shed 5 bases, J shed 5 bases, and the junction held 11 bases outside the gene matches. This CDR3 has 16 amino acids. The CDR3 region is CASSPPGRRGGDTQYF. Here the CDR3 DNA reads TGTGCCAGCAGCCCTCCGGGTCGGCGGGGGGGAGATACGCAGTATTTT.